Listed below are T cell receptor beta chains from one sample, sequenced in a study of T cells in Graves' hyperthyroidism and ophthalmopathy. TCRdb itself ran the multiplex PCR reads through MiXCR, one entry per CDR3 protein. The sample holds fewer than 650,000 distinct CDR3 sequences, 12% to 15% seen once. Sequenced: blood. These receptors came from a middle-aged woman with Graves' hyperthyroidism. CDR3s include the opening cysteine and the closing phenylalanine or tryptophan. Fields, in order: J gene, CDR3 length, clone size, D gene, V gene, CDR3 protein, CDR3 DNA. The D gene is left open where the match is weak. Only some rows state a clone size, as once, few, many or a class for expanded clones.

TRBJ2-1	16	.	TRBD2	TRBV9	CASSVDLIAGYNEQFF	TGTGCCAGCAGCGTAGACCTCATAGCGGGCTACAATGAGCAGTTCTTC
TRBJ1-1	16	.	TRBD1	TRBV10-3	CAIRDRTGAENTEAFF	TGTGCCATCAGAGATAGGACAGGGGCTGAGAACACTGAAGCTTTCTTT
TRBJ2-5	14	many	.	TRBV6-1	CASNPLALQETQYF	TGTGCCAGCAACCCCTTAGCCCTTCAAGAGACCCAGTACTTC
TRBJ1-5	17	many	TRBD1	TRBV6-1	CASSEDKGTVSHQPQHF	TGTGCCAGCAGTGAAGATAAGGGGACAGTATCCCATCAGCCCCAGCATTTT
TRBJ1-1	11	.	.	TRBV20-1	CSARQPSEAFF	TGCAGTGCTCGACAACCCAGTGAAGCTTTCTTT
TRBJ2-7	14	many	.	TRBV7-8	CASSLGGRGNEQYF	TGTGCCAGCAGTTTGGGGGGCAGGGGCAACGAGCAGTACTTC
TRBJ1-4	13	few	.	TRBV7-2	CASSKRGNEKLFF	TGTGCCAGCAGCAAGAGGGGGAATGAAAAACTGTTTTTT
TRBJ2-1	14	few	.	TRBV12-3/TRBV12-4	CASSFDTNYNEQFF	TGTGCCAGCAGTTTTGACACGAACTACAATGAGCAGTTCTTC
TRBJ2-7	19	few	TRBD2	TRBV7-9	CASSPRTDPGLAVSYEQYF	TGTGCCAGCAGCCCTCGGACAGATCCGGGACTAGCGGTCTCCTACGAGCAGTACTTC
TRBJ2-2	15	.	TRBD2	TRBV7-3	CASSSGLGGGGELFF	TGTGCCAGCAGCTCTGGACTGGGCGGGGGCGGGGAGCTGTTTTTT
TRBJ1-1	14	many	.	TRBV28	CASSFRTENTEAFF	TGTGCCAGCAGTTTTCGGACAGAGAACACTGAAGCTTTCTTT
TRBJ2-1	14	.	.	TRBV4-1	CASRPWTGRGEQFF	TGCGCCAGCAGGCCCTGGACCGGTAGGGGTGAGCAGTTCTTC
TRBJ1-6	15	.	.	TRBV12-3/TRBV12-4	CASSSDRLYNSPLHF	TGTGCCAGCAGCTCGGACAGACTTTATAATTCACCCCTCCACTTT
TRBJ2-7	13	many	.	TRBV28	CASSTQGPYEQYF	TGTGCCAGCAGTACACAAGGACCCTACGAGCAGTACTTC
TRBJ1-1	13	few	.	TRBV13	CASSRDTNTEAFF	TGTGCCAGCAGCCGGGACACCAACACTGAAGCTTTCTTT
TRBJ1-5	16	many	.	TRBV13	CASSFRDSKFNQPQHF	TGTGCCAGCAGCTTCCGGGACTCAAAATTCAATCAGCCCCAGCATTTT
TRBJ1-1	13	many	.	TRBV28	CATSGVLNTEAFF	TGTGCCACCTCTGGGGTCCTGAACACTGAAGCTTTCTTT
TRBJ2-2	17	many	.	TRBV7-3	CASSLTVELARGGELFF	TGTGCCAGCAGCTTAACGGTCGAGCTAGCGCGAGGGGGGGAGCTGTTTTTT
TRBJ1-5	12	few	.	TRBV2	CATQGIDQPQHF	TGTGCCACACAGGGTATCGATCAGCCCCAGCATTTT
TRBJ1-2	14	many	TRBD1	TRBV6-1	CASQGGPANYGYTF	TGTGCCAGCCAGGGGGGGCCAGCTAACTATGGCTACACCTTC
TRBJ1-5	16	many	TRBD1	TRBV20-1	CSAFPGQGLYNQPQHF	TGCAGTGCTTTCCCGGGACAGGGACTTTACAATCAGCCCCAGCATTTT
TRBJ2-2	14	few	.	TRBV7-3	CASSLGGVIGELFF	TGTGCCAGCAGCTTGGGCGGGGTCATCGGGGAGCTGTTTTTT
TRBJ2-2	17	.	.	TRBV27	CASSPQATPSRTGELFF	TGTGCCAGCAGTCCACAAGCCACCCCGTCTAGGACCGGGGAGCTGTTTTTT
TRBJ1-4	14	many	TRBD1	TRBV20-1	CSASPTGAGEKLFF	TGCAGTGCTAGCCCGACAGGGGCAGGGGAAAAACTGTTTTTT
TRBJ2-1	13	many	.	TRBV27	CASSFPTSNEQFF	TGTGCCAGCAGTTTCCCTACCAGCAATGAGCAGTTCTTC
TRBJ2-7	14	few	TRBD1	TRBV7-8	CASSLMTGGYEQYF	TGTGCCAGCAGCTTAATGACAGGGGGCTACGAGCAGTACTTC
TRBJ2-3	17	few	TRBD1	TRBV7-9	CASSLGQGAFGTDTQYF	TGTGCCAGCAGCTTAGGGCAGGGGGCCTTTGGCACAGATACGCAGTATTTT
TRBJ2-1	16	many	TRBD2	TRBV28	CASSLPTSGSYNEQFF	TGTGCCAGCAGTTTACCAACTAGCGGCTCCTACAATGAGCAGTTCTTC
TRBJ2-1	17	few	TRBD1	TRBV5-1	CASSLAEGGQGYNEQFF	TGCGCCAGCAGCTTGGCCGAGGGGGGACAGGGATACAATGAGCAGTTCTTC
TRBJ1-2	11	many	.	TRBV28	CASSSLPGYTF	TGTGCCAGCAGCTCGTTACCTGGCTACACCTTC
TRBJ2-6	17	.	TRBD2	TRBV14	CASSALAGVAGANVLTF	TGTGCCAGCAGCGCCCTAGCGGGTGTAGCTGGGGCCAACGTCCTGACTTTC
TRBJ2-4	15	.	.	TRBV2	CASSNTHGAKNIRYF	TGTGCCAGCAGCAACACCCACGGGGCCAAAAACATTCGGTACTTC
TRBJ2-2	15	many	TRBD2	TRBV28	CASSWGLAGTGELFF	TGTGCCAGCAGTTGGGGACTAGCTGGGACCGGGGAGCTGTTTTTT
TRBJ2-7	15	few	.	TRBV19	CASRKTGQGSYEQYF	TGTGCCAGTAGGAAAACGGGGCAGGGTTCCTACGAGCAGTACTTC
TRBJ2-2	17	many	.	TRBV30	CAWIPNPSGPGTGELFF	TGTGCCTGGATCCCTAACCCGTCTGGGCCGGGCACCGGGGAGCTGTTTTTT
TRBJ2-2	14	few	TRBD1	TRBV29-1	CSARPGTGTGELFF	TGCAGCGCCCGCCCGGGGACAGGGACCGGGGAGCTGTTTTTT
TRBJ1-1	14	many	TRBD1	TRBV11-1	CASSIDRGSAEAFF	TGTGCCAGCAGCATTGACAGGGGAAGCGCTGAAGCTTTCTTT
TRBJ2-7	12	.	.	TRBV6-2/TRBV6-3	CASMSVSYEQYF	TGTGCCAGCATGAGCGTGTCCTACGAGCAGTACTTC
TRBJ2-1	16	.	TRBD1	TRBV29-1	CSAKGQGDSFYNEQFF	TGCAGCGCCAAGGGACAGGGGGATTCTTTCTACAATGAGCAGTTCTTC
TRBJ2-3	14	.	.	TRBV30	CAWSAGDFTDTQYF	TGTGCCTGGAGCGCTGGGGACTTCACAGATACGCAGTATTTT
TRBJ2-7	14	many	.	TRBV28	CASSFQGGTYEQYF	TGTGCCAGCAGTTTCCAGGGTGGGACCTACGAGCAGTACTTC
TRBJ2-1	13	many	.	TRBV29-1	CSVALTGFNEQFF	TGCAGCGTTGCACTGACAGGTTTCAATGAGCAGTTCTTC
TRBJ2-7	13	.	.	TRBV5-6	CASSTTDSYEQYF	TGTGCCAGCAGCACGACCGACTCCTACGAGCAGTACTTC
TRBJ2-3	16	many	TRBD2	TRBV29-1	CSVESRSSGSPDTQYF	TGCAGCGTTGAGAGTCGGTCTAGCGGGAGCCCAGATACGCAGTATTTT
TRBJ2-1	15	many	TRBD2	TRBV27	CASSKAGSSYNEQFF	TGTGCCAGCAGTAAAGCGGGATCGTCTTACAATGAGCAGTTCTTC
TRBJ2-1	15	many	TRBD2	TRBV28	CASSSLAGGPLEQFF	TGTGCCAGCAGTTCCCTAGCGGGAGGGCCACTTGAGCAGTTCTTC